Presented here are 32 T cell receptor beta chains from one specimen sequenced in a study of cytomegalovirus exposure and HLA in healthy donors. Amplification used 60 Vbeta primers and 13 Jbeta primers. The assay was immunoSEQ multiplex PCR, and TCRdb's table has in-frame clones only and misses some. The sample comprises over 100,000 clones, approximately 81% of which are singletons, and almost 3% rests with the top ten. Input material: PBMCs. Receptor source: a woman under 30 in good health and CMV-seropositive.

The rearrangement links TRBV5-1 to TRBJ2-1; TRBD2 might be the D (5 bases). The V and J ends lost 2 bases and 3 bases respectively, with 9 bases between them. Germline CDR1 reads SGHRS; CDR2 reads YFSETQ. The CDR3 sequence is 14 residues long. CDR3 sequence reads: CASSFQRFYNEQFF. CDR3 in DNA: TGCGCCAGCAGCTTTCAGCGGTTCTACAATGAGCAGTTCTTC.

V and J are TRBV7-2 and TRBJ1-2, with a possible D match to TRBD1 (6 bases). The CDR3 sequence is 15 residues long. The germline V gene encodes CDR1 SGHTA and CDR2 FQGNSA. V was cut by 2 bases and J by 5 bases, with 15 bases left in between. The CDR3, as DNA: TGTGCCAGCAGCTTACGGGGGGGGGCCGGTTATGGCTACACCTTC. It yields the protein CASSLRGGAGYGYTF.

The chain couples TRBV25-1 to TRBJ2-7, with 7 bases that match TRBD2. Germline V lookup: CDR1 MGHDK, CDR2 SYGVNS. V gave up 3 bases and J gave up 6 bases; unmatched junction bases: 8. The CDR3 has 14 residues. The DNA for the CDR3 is TGTGCCAGCAGTGAGGGAGGGCGCGCTTCCGAGCAGTACTTC. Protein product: CASSEGGRASEQYF.

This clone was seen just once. CDR3 loop: CASSQVTRNYGYTF. CDR3 nucleotide sequence: TGCGCCAGCAGCCAAGTTACCAGGAACTATGGCTACACCTTC. V is TRBV4-1 and J is TRBJ1-2; no clear D gene. Germline loops: CDR1 MGHRA, CDR2 YSYEKL. The germline V and J ends were trimmed by 1 base and 2 bases, with 8 bases remaining between them. The CDR3 has 14 amino acids.

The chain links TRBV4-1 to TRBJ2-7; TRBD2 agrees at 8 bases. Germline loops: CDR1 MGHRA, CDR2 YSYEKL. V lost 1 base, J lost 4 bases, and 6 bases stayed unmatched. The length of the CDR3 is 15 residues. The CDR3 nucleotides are TGCGCCAGCAGCCAAGTGGCGGGAGGTCCGTACGAGCAGTACTTC. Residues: CASSQVAGGPYEQYF.

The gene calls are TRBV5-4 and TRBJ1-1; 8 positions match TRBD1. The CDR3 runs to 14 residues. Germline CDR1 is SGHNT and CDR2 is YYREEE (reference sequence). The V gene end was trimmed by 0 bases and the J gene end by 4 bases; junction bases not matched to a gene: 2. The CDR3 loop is CASSLGQGATEAFF. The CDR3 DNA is TGTGCCAGCAGCTTGGGCCAGGGGGCCACTGAAGCTTTCTTT.

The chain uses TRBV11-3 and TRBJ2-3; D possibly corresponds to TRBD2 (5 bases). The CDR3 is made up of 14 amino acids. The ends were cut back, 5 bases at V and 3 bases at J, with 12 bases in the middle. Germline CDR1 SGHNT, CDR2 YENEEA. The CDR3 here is CASSPSGKTDTQYF. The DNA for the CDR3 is TGTGCCAGCAGCCCCTCGGGGAAGACAGATACGCAGTATTTT.

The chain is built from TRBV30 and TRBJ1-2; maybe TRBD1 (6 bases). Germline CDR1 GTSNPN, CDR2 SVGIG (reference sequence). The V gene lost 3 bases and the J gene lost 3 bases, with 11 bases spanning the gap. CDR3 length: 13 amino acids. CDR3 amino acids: CAWSGQLDYGYTF. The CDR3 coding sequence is TGTGCCTGGAGCGGACAGCTTGACTATGGCTACACCTTC.

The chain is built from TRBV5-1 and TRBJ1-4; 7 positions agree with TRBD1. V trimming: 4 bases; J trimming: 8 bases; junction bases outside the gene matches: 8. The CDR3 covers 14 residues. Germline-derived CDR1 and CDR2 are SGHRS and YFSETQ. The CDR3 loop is CASSPGTVKEKLFF. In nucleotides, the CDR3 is TGCGCCAGCAGCCCGGGGACAGTGAAAGAAAAACTGTTTTTT.

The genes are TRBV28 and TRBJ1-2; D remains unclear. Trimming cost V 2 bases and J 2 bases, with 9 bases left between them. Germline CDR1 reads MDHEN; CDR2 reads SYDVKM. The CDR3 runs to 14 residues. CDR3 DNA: TGTGCCAGCAGTTTACGAGGACTGAACTATGGCTACACCTTC. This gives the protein CASSLRGLNYGYTF.

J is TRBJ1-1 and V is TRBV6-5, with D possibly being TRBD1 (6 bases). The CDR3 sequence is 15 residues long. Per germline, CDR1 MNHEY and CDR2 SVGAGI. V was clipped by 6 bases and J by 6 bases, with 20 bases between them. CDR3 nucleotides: TGTGCCAGCAGCCGGAACACAGGGTCGTCCGCTGAAGCTTTCTTT. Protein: CASSRNTGSSAEAFF.

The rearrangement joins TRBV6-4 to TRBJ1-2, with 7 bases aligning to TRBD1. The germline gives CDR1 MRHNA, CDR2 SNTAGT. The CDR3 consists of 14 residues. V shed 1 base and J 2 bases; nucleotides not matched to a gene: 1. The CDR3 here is CASSDLGQNYGYTF. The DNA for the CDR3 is TGTGCCAGCAGTGACTTGGGACAGAACTATGGCTACACCTTC.

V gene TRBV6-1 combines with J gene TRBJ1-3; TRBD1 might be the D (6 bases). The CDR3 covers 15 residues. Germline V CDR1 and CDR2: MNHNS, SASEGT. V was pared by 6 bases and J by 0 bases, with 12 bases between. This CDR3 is CASRDQGRSGNTIYF. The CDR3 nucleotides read TGTGCCAGCAGGGACCAGGGGCGCTCTGGAAACACCATATATTTT.

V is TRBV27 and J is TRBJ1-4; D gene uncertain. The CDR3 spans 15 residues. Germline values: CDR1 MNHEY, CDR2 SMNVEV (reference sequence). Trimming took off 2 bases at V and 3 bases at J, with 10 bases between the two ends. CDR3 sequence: CASSLRRGSNEKLFF. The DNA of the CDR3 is TGTGCCAGCAGTTTACGACGGGGATCTAATGAAAAACTGTTTTTT.

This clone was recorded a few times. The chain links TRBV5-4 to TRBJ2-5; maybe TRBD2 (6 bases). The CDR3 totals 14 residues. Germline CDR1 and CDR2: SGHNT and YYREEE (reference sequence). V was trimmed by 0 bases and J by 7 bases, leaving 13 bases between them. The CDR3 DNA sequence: TGTGCCAGCAGCTTGGAAGGAGGGTTAGGGACCCAGTACTTC. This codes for CASSLEGGLGTQYF.

The CDR3 loop reads CASSGRSRGTSGLQYF. The DNA of the CDR3 is TGCGCCAGCAGCGGCAGGAGCCGAGGGACTAGCGGCCTACAGTACTTC. This sequence joins TRBV4-1 and TRBJ2-7, with 11 bases lining up with TRBD2. CDR3 length equals 16 residues. Germline assignment: CDR1 MGHRA and CDR2 YSYEKL. Losses at the gene ends were 5 bases for V and 10 bases for J; bases not matched to a gene: 16.

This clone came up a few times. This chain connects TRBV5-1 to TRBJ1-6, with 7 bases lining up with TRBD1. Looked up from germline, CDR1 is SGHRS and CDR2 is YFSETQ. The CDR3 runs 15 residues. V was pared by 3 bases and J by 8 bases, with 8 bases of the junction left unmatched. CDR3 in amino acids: CASSWTGEHYSPLHF. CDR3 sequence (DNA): TGCGCCAGCAGCTGGACAGGTGAACACTATTCACCCCTCCACTTT.

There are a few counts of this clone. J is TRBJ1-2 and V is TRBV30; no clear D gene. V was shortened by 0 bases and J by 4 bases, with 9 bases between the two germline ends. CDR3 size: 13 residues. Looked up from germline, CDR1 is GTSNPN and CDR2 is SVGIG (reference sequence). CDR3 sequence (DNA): TGTGCCTGGAGTGTTGCGGTAGTCTATGGCTACACCTTC. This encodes CAWSVAVVYGYTF.

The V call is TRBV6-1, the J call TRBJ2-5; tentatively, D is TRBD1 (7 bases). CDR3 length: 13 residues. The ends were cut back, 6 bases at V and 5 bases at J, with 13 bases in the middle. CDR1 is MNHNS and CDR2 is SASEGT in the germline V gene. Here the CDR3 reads CASSRSGGETQYF. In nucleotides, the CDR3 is TGTGCCAGCAGCAGATCAGGGGGGGAGACCCAGTACTTC.

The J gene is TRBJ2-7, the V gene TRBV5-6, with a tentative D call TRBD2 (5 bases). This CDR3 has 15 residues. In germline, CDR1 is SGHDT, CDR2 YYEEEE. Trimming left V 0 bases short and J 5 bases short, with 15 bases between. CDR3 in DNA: TGTGCCAGCAGCTTGGGTGGGAGCACCCGGCACGAGCAGTACTTC. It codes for CASSLGGSTRHEQYF.

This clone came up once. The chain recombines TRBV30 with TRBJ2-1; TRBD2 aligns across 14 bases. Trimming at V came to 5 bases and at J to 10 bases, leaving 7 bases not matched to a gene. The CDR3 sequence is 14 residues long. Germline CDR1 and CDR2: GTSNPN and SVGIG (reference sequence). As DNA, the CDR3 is TGTGCCTGGGCCTACGGACTAGCGGGAGGAGAGCAGTTCTTC. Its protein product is CAWAYGLAGGEQFF.

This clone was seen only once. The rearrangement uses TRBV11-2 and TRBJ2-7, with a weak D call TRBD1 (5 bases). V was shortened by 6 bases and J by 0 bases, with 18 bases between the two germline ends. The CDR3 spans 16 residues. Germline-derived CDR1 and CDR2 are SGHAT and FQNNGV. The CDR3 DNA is TGTGCCAGCAGTCGGGCCCCAGGGCAGTTCTCCTACGAGCAGTACTTC. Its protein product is CASSRAPGQFSYEQYF.

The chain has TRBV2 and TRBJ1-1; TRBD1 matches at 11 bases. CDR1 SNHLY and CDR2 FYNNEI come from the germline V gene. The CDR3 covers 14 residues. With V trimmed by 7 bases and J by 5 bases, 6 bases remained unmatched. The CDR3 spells CASKGDRGMTEAFF. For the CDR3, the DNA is TGTGCCAGCAAAGGGGACAGGGGGATGACTGAAGCTTTCTTT.

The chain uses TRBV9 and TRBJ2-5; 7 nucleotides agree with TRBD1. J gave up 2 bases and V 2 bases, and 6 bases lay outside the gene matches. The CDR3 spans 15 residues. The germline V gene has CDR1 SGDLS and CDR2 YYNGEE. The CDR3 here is CASSVSLGQQETQYF. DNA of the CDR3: TGTGCCAGCAGCGTCTCCTTGGGACAGCAAGAGACCCAGTACTTC.

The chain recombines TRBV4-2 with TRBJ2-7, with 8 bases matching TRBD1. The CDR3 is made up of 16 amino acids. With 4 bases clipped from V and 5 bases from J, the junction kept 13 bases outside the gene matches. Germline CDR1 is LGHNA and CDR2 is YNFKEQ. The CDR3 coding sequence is TGTGCCAGCAGCCCGAGGCTGGACAGGGCAAATCACGAGCAGTACTTC. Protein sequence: CASSPRLDRANHEQYF.

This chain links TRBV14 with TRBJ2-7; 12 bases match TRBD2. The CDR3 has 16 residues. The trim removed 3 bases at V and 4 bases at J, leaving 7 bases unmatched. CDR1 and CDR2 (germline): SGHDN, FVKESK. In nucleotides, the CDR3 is TGTGCCAGCAGCCACTCTACCGGACTAGCGGGGTACGAGCAGTACTTC. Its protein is CASSHSTGLAGYEQYF.

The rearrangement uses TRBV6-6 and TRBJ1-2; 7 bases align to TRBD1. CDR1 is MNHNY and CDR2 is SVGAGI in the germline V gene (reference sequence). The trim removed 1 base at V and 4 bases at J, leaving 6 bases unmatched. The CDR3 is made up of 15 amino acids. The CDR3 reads CASSYYGQATYGYTF. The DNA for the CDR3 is TGTGCCAGCAGTTACTACGGACAGGCCACCTATGGCTACACCTTC.

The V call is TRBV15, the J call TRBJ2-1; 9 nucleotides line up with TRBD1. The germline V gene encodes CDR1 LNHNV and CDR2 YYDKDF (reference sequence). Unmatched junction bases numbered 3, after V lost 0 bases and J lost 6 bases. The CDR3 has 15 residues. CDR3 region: CATSREPTGGNEQFF. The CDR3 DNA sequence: TGTGCCACCAGCAGAGAACCGACAGGGGGCAATGAGCAGTTCTTC.

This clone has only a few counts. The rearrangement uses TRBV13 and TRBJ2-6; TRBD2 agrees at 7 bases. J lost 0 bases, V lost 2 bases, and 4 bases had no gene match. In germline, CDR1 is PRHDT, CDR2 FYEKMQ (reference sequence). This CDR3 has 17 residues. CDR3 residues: CASSLYGGGSGANVLTF. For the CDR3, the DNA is TGTGCCAGCAGCTTATATGGGGGGGGCTCTGGGGCCAACGTCCTGACTTTC.

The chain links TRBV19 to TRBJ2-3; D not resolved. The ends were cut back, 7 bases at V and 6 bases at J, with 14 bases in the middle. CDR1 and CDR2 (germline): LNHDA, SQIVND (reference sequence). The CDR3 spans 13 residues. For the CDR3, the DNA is TGTGCCAGTACCCTATCCTCCGGGGATACGCAGTATTTT. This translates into CASTLSSGDTQYF.

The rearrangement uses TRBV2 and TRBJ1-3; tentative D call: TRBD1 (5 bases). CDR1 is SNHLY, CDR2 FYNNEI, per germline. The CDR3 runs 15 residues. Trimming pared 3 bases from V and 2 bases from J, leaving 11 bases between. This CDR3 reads CASSDRGDAGNTIYF. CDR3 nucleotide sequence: TGTGCCAGCAGTGACCGGGGGGACGCTGGAAACACCATATATTTT.

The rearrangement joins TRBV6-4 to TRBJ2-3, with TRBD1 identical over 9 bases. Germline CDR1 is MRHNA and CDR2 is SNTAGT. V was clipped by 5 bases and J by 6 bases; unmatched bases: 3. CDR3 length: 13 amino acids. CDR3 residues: CASSTGGADTQYF. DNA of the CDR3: TGTGCCAGCAGTACAGGGGGCGCGGATACGCAGTATTTT.